This entry lists 13 T cell receptor beta chains sequenced from one sample in a study of T cell repertoires in cytomegalovirus infection. One entry per CDR3 protein, called by TCRdb with MiXCR from the reads. The data contain fewer than 70,000 distinct CDR3 sequences, about 29% of them singletons. No antigen has been assigned to these receptors. This specimen consisted of CD8+ T cells from cultured PBMCs, obtained from culture after CMV antigen stimulation. The receptor set was obtained from a human donor in good health (CMV status not recorded). Some clones in this sample may be carry-over from other donors' samples.

This clonotype has a count of ten or more. V usage is TRBV7-2 and J usage is TRBJ2-3; 10 nucleotides match TRBD1. The germline V gene has CDR1 SGHTA and CDR2 FQGNSA. This CDR3 contains 15 residues. V lost 5 bases to trimming and J lost 2 bases; unmatched junction nucleotides: 4. The CDR3 DNA follows: TGTGCCAGCAGCGCGGGACAGGGGTACACAGATACGCAGTATTTT. Encoded protein: CASSAGQGYTDTQYF.

This clonotype appeared a few times. The chain couples TRBV5-5 to TRBJ2-5, with D perhaps TRBD1 or TRBD2 (5 bases each). The germline V gene has CDR1 SGHKS and CDR2 YYEKEE (reference sequence). The CDR3 length is 14 residues. With 6 bases removed from V and 0 bases from J, the gap between germline ends came to 12 bases. DNA of the CDR3: TGTGCCAGCATCCAGGGAGAGTACCAAGAGACCCAGTACTTC. This codes for CASIQGEYQETQYF.

This clonotype was counted many times. The chain couples TRBV7-8 to TRBJ2-1, with TRBD2 as a possible D gene (5 bases). Germline V lookup: CDR1 SGHVS, CDR2 FQNEAQ. The V gene lost 1 base and the J gene lost 7 bases, with 23 bases spanning the gap. The CDR3 extends over 18 amino acids. Here the CDR3 reads CASSLEAGRTRLFNEQFF. CDR3 coding DNA: TGTGCCAGCAGCTTAGAGGCCGGACGGACTCGATTGTTTAATGAGCAGTTCTTC.

This clonotype was seen a few times. J is TRBJ2-5 and V is TRBV27; possibly TRBD2 for D (6 bases). CDR1 MNHEY and CDR2 SMNVEV come from the germline V gene (reference sequence). V lost 0 bases to trimming and J lost 2 bases, with 10 bases between them. The CDR3 is 15 residues long. This chain's CDR3 is CASSLSRLGQETQYF. DNA for the CDR3: TGTGCCAGCAGTTTATCTCGACTAGGTCAAGAGACCCAGTACTTC.

This clonotype has a count of ten or more. The V gene is TRBV20-1, the J gene TRBJ1-1, with D perhaps TRBD1 (6 bases). The CDR3 runs to 15 residues. V was clipped by 1 base and J by 1 base, with 13 bases between them. Germline CDR1 and CDR2: DFQATT and SNEGSKA (reference sequence). CDR3 in amino acids: CSARARGRGNTEAFF. DNA of the CDR3: TGCAGTGCTAGAGCCAGGGGCAGGGGGAACACTGAAGCTTTCTTT.

The gene calls are TRBV7-9 and TRBJ2-7; 9 positions match TRBD1. The J segment lost 6 bases and the V segment lost 10 bases, leaving 4 bases of the junction unmatched. This CDR3 is 11 amino acids long. Germline CDR1 SEHNR, CDR2 FQNEAQ (reference sequence). CDR3 nucleotide sequence: TGTGCCATCGGGACAGGGACCGAGCAGTACTTC. Translating it yields CAIGTGTEQYF.

As concerns this clonotype: A much larger clone is a single base away; this may be a read error. The V call is TRBV7-2, the J call TRBJ2-1, with 7 positions matching TRBD1. CDR1 and CDR2 (germline): SGHTA, FQGNSA. This CDR3 spans 14 amino acids. The CDR3 protein is CVSILQGKLDEQFF. The DNA of the CDR3 is TGTGTCAGCATCCTACAGGGGAAACTGGATGAGCAGTTCTTC. Complete variable domain (other parts from reference TRBV7-2 and TRBJ2-1): GAGVSQSPSNKVTEKGKDVELRCDPISGHTALYWYRQSLGQGLEFLIYFQGNSAPDKSGLPSDRFSAERTGGSVSTLTIQRTQQEDSAVYLCVSILQGKLDEQFFGPGTRLTVL.

This clonotype appeared many times. The CDR3 bases are TGCGCCAGCAGCCATATCTCAGGGGACACTAGCACCGGGGAGCTGTTTTTT. Protein sequence: CASSHISGDTSTGELFF. The chain carries TRBV4-3 and TRBJ2-2; TRBD1 might be the D (6 bases). Germline loops: CDR1 LGHNA, CDR2 YSLEER. This CDR3 has 17 amino acids. V dropped 3 bases and J dropped 4 bases, with 18 bases sitting between them.

The rearrangement links TRBV11-2 to TRBJ2-7; 7 positions agree with TRBD2. The germline V gene encodes CDR1 SGHAT and CDR2 FQNNGV. The CDR3 covers 15 residues. V was clipped by 6 bases and J by 3 bases; unmatched bases: 11. CDR3 protein: CASRGGIDKHYEQYF. CDR3 bases: TGTGCCAGCAGGGGGGGGATAGACAAACACTACGAGCAGTACTTC.

This clonotype was counted at least ten times. The V gene is TRBV20-1, the J gene TRBJ2-7; D call uncertain. The germline V gene has CDR1 DFQATT and CDR2 SNEGSKA (reference sequence). V lost 6 bases to trimming and J lost 2 bases, with 17 bases between them. The CDR3 is made up of 14 amino acids. CDR3 sequence (DNA): TGCAGTGCCCAGGCCCTGGACGGACCCTACGAGCAGTACTTC. Protein product: CSAQALDGPYEQYF.

This chain joins TRBV29-1 and TRBJ2-1; D is perhaps TRBD2 (6 bases). CDR1 SQVTM and CDR2 ANQGSEA come from the germline V gene. The CDR3 has 13 residues. Trimming shortened V by 0 bases and J by 10 bases, and 13 bases separated the two germline ends. This CDR3 reads CSVEETGVGEQFF. The CDR3 DNA is TGCAGCGTTGAAGAGACGGGAGTCGGCGAGCAGTTCTTC.

V is TRBV6-1 and J is TRBJ2-1; 8 nucleotides match TRBD2. Trimming took 6 bases from V and 7 from J; bases not matched to a gene: 17. The CDR3 spans 17 residues. Germline lookup yields CDR1 MNHNS and CDR2 SASEGT. CDR3 loop: CASSSKGLAYDWNEQFF. Written as DNA, the CDR3 is TGTGCCAGCAGCTCCAAAGGACTAGCATACGATTGGAATGAGCAGTTCTTC.

This clonotype has more than one count but fewer than ten. The chain couples TRBV6-2 or TRBV6-3 to TRBJ1-1; D unresolved. Germline V lookup: CDR1 MNHEY, CDR2 SVGEGT. CDR3 length equals 14 residues. Trimming stripped 3 bases from V and 1 base from J, with 9 bases between. For the CDR3, the DNA is TGTGCCAGCAGTTATGGGCCAGCGAACACTGAAGCTTTCTTT. Protein product: CASSYGPANTEAFF.